This T cell receptor (beta chain) was recovered during a study of vaccination effects on CD4 cells after COVID-19. Here immunoSEQ multiplex PCR was the method, and the copy in TCRdb shows in-frame clones only, minus some. Of fewer than 60,000 clones in the sample, about four fifths were seen once. From germline, CDR1 is SNHLY and CDR2 FYNNEI. The trim removed 7 bases at V and 3 bases at J, leaving 9 bases unmatched. The CDR3 loop spans 15 amino acids. With around ten days of culture completed, CD4+ T cells were isolated. Either the BNT162b2 or mRNA-1273 vaccine was given to participants in two doses. About this clone itself: Its antigen is as yet unknown.

Sequenced material: CD4+ T cells from PBMCs cultured without peptide, taken after COVID-19 vaccination. The gene calls are TRBV2 and TRBJ1-5; 7 bases agree with TRBD1. The sequence was collected from a human donor who received a COVID-19 vaccine. The chain's CDR3 is CASTQTTGSNQPQHF. CDR3 in DNA: TGTGCCAGCACCCAAACGACAGGGTCCAATCAGCCCCAGCATTTT.